The present T cell receptor beta chain was sequenced within a study of cytomegalovirus exposure and HLA in healthy donors. Study-wide results and caveats: Later genetic work tied a missense DCLRE1C variant to beta-chain V and J trimming.

PCR amplification relied on 60 Vbeta primers (plus 13 Jbeta primers). Per the authors' pipeline: In a later analysis, the count reached 82 million or so unique TCR beta chains, with around 10 million shared. Sequencing used immunoSEQ multiplex PCR; TCRdb keeps in-frame clones, though not all of them. That table is the source of V, J and clone size, and D and trimming were worked out from the DNA. This sample's table has over 100,000 clones. The CDR3 covers 13 residues. Germline V lookup: CDR1 SNHLY, CDR2 FYNNEI. The V gene lost 2 bases and the J gene lost 1 base, with 3 bases spanning the gap. With respect to this clone: Its antigen is still unknown.

This TCR came from a man between 18 and 29 years old in good health and CMV-seronegative. Sequenced input: PBMCs. This chain connects TRBV2 to TRBJ1-3; no clear D gene. The CDR3 DNA reads as TGTGCCAGCAGTGAACAATCTGGAAACACCATATATTTT. It yields the protein CASSEQSGNTIYF.